Shown below are 2 T cell receptor beta chains from a single sample sequenced in a study of spatial heterogeneity in lung cancer. The time point was: blood at routine non-recurrence follow-up after resection. From tumor, nontumor lung or frozen PBMC, whole RNA was taken unsorted for sequencing. TCRdb analysed the 5' RACE reads with MiXCR anew, one entry per CDR3 protein. Of more than 25,000 distinct CDR3 sequences listed, 5% to 6.5% are singletons. The source was PBMCs, collected at follow-up. The receptors originated from a male donor with early-stage non-small cell lung cancer.

The chain uses TRBV6-5 and TRBJ1-4; 8 nucleotides line up with TRBD1. Losses at the gene ends were 2 bases for V and 8 bases for J; bases not matched to a gene: 7. Germline lookup yields CDR1 MNHEY and CDR2 SVGAGI. This CDR3 spans 15 amino acids. The CDR3 sequence is CASSYGQGAWEKLFF. The CDR3 coding sequence is TGTGCCAGCAGTTACGGCCAGGGGGCTTGGGAAAAACTGTTTTTT.

In this sample, this clonotype turned up a few times. The V and J genes are TRBV18 and TRBJ1-2, with D maybe TRBD1 (6 bases). V lost 2 bases and J 8 bases, leaving 15 bases between the germline ends. Germline lookup yields CDR1 KGHSH and CDR2 LQKENI. CDR3 length: 14 residues. The CDR3 region is CASSPLEQGYGYTF. CDR3 nucleotide sequence: TGTGCCAGCTCACCATTAGAACAGGGCTACGGCTACACCTTC.